The present T cell receptor (beta chain) was sequenced within a study of blood T cell repertoires in COVID-19. Turning to the study itself: Sites in the United States, Italy and Spain provided acute and convalescent COVID-19 samples. PBMCs, B-cell-depleted T cells, or T cells were the source of the cDNA or gDNA that made up the material.

Per the germline V gene, CDR1 is MDHEN and CDR2 is SYDVKM. Between the trimmed V and J ends, which lost 4 bases and 11 bases, there was a span of 14 bases. The CDR3 has 12 amino acids. Seattle-derived patients entered the study during active infection and were followed longitudinally. Authors' analysis steps: The assay estimated nucleated cells by amplifying reference gene primers. Method: immunoSEQ multiplex PCR; TCRdb's copy keeps in-frame clones and lacks some. Clonal size and the V and J genes are those of that table, whereas D and trimming came from the DNA. The table lists about 130,000 clones, roughly 74% of them singletons.

Sequencing input: peripheral blood. The chain recombines TRBV28 with TRBJ1-1; D is unresolved. The sequence derives from an elderly man with COVID-19, enrolled during active disease. The CDR3, as DNA: TGTGCCAGCAGTTCCCTAGGCGCCTCTGCTTTCTTT. Translated: CASSSLGASAFF.